The following is a T cell receptor beta chain sequence with its context. Its binding antigen is unknown. Per-base quality was not reported, and no clone a single base away is much larger than it. Reading from cysteine to phenylalanine, the CDR3 counts 14 amino acids. Only the CDR3 DNA stays, 42 bases, in frame from base 1. Cut back by 0 bases and 1 base, the V and J ends lie 7 bases apart. Reading the germline V gene gives CDR1 SGHRS and CDR2 YFSETQ. The data stem from a study of T cells in localized non-small cell lung cancer (dated by TCRdb to about 2020). In the study overall: Comparing tumors with uninvolved tumor-adjacent lungs, the study looked at the T cell repertoires of about 240 patients with early-stage NSCLC. All 240 or so NSCLC patients in the cohort were treatment-naive and had localized lung tumors that were resected. Of the NSCLC patients, roughly 130 were male and roughly 100 were female, and the mean age was approximately 66 years. On the study overall, not on this receptor specifically: Because multi-region tumor sequencing was not done, intratumor heterogeneity could not be ruled out. A median of 57 of the top 100 tumor clones turned up in the paired uninvolved adjacent lung, and approximately 30 of those clones also ranked among the top 100 of that same adjacent lung. Longer overall survival was associated with higher blood T cell density, whereas shorter survival was associated with higher adjacent-lung clonality. Because of the exploratory design, TCR variables were selected using unadjusted p-values without false-discovery rate correction. Uninvolved tumor-adjacent lung showed the highest T cell clonality, higher than tumor, which suggests more focused antigenic responses in the uninvolved tumor-adjacent lung.

At diagnosis, peripheral blood, uninvolved tumor-adjacent lung and tumor were collected and were preserved as a mix of fresh-frozen and FFPE material. For TCR repertoire profiling, blood samples were analyzed in the form of peripheral blood mononuclear cells. TCR beta CDR3 regions were sequenced from DNA using the immunoSEQ Assay. From the authors' description of their analysis: To compute T cell density, TCR beta template counts were normalized to usable DNA, which was estimated by amplifying housekeeping genes. Using the preseqR package, richness was estimated by extrapolating to 120,000 templates for tissue samples and 400,000 templates for PBMC samples. Clonality was calculated as one minus Pielou's evenness. Tissue-enriched TCRs were identified by differential abundance testing using productive amino-acid clonotypes, minimum total count 5 and alpha 0.1. The Jaccard Index and the Morisita Overlap Index were used to quantify repertoire overlap between compartments. GLIPH grouped TCR beta CDR3s together with public tetramer-defined viral CDR3s, and a viral motif had to include at least three viral sequences and also show V-gene enrichment. This is the immuneACCESS table as TCRdb keeps it, with only in-frame sequences that have V and J called. A part of the clones is gone; compared with another copy, unresolved V genes explain less than half, and the rest is unexplained. From that table come the V and J calls and clone size; the DNA was used to work out D and trimming. This sample gives about 35,000 clones in total; roughly 90% of them show up just once. The ten largest clones add up to 12% of the sample.

The clonotype comes from a female donor aged 60 or older with stage II lung adenocarcinoma. The sample consisted of peripheral blood mononuclear cells, taken before any cancer treatment. The V and J segments used are TRBV5-1 and TRBJ1-2, with no D gene named confidently. In nucleotides, the sequence is TGCGCCAGCAGCTTGGAAGTTTTTAACTATGGCTACACCTTC. Its coded protein is CASSLEVFNYGYTF.